The entry below gives a single TCR beta chain sequence along with its context. Its target is not known. The sample comes from a study of T cells in narcolepsy. Whole-study findings and limits: Healthy controls reportedly lacked the autoreactive clonotypes serially found in patients' blood. Comparing one patient's CSF and blood CD4+ clonotypes highlighted HCRT- and TRIB2-specific autoreactive clonotypes.

Between the trimmed V and J ends, which lost 7 bases and 0 bases, there was a span of 9 bases. The germline V gene has CDR1 MNHNS and CDR2 SASEGT. This CDR3 contains 13 residues. Clones were read by immunoSEQ multiplex PCR, and TCRdb kept only the in-frame ones, dropping some. This table has 18,000 or so clones, approximately 84% appearing once. The sequenced sample consisted of memory (CD45RA-) CD4+ T cells from blood. This receptor was identified in a human donor in good health. The chain joins TRBV6-1 to TRBJ1-1; D unclear. The CDR3 spells CASTEAMNTEAFF. CDR3 nucleotide sequence: TGTGCCAGCACAGAGGCCATGAACACTGAAGCTTTCTTT.